This passage covers 11 T cell receptor beta chains from one sample sequenced in a study of T cell changes during pregnancy in multiple sclerosis. Clones were sequenced by immunoSEQ multiplex PCR, and TCRdb holds only the in-frame ones, with some missing. The table records 91,000 or so clones, under 95% of them present only once. The sample consisted of peripheral blood, taken after pregnancy. The receptors derive from a female donor with multiple sclerosis, enrolled in a pregnancy study.

The CDR3 bases are TGTGCCAGCAGCTGGACTAGCGGGACAAACAATGAGCAGTTCTTC. Protein product: CASSWTSGTNNEQFF. This chain uses TRBV6-5 with TRBJ2-1; 12 bases align to TRBD2. The CDR3 covers 15 residues. The J segment lost 5 bases and the V segment lost 6 bases, leaving 5 bases of the junction unmatched. Germline V gene sequence: CDR1 MNHEY, CDR2 SVGAGI.

This clone has a single count. This rearrangement joins TRBV18 to TRBJ1-2; possibly TRBD1 for D (6 bases). The length of the CDR3 is 13 residues. V was trimmed by 3 bases and J by 3 bases, leaving 8 bases between them. Germline V gene sequence: CDR1 KGHSH, CDR2 LQKENI. This CDR3 is CASSPRQDYGYTF. As DNA, the CDR3 is TGTGCCAGCTCACCGAGACAGGACTATGGCTACACCTTC.

The V and J genes are TRBV11-2 and TRBJ2-3, with unresolved D. The germline CDR1 and CDR2 sequences are SGHAT and FQNNGV. Trimming took off 4 bases at V and 3 bases at J, with 14 bases between the two ends. The CDR3 totals 15 residues. DNA for the CDR3: TGTGCCAGCAGCTCATCTAGAGGAAGGACAGATACGCAGTATTTT. Its translation is CASSSSRGRTDTQYF.

CDR3 sequence: CASVWGQTNYGYTF. CDR3 bases: TGTGCCAGCGTGTGGGGACAGACAAACTATGGCTACACCTTC. The gene calls are TRBV2 and TRBJ1-2, with 7 bases matching TRBD1. The V gene's germline CDR1 is SNHLY and CDR2 FYNNEI. V shed 8 bases and J 2 bases; nucleotides not matched to a gene: 8. The CDR3 runs to 14 residues.

The count of this clone is one. This chain uses TRBV10-1 with TRBJ2-7; 16 nucleotides align to TRBD2. V shed 0 bases, J shed 7 bases, and the junction held 12 bases outside the gene matches. The CDR3 extends over 19 amino acids. Germline CDR1 reads WNHNN; CDR2 reads SYGVQD (reference sequence). CDR3 bases: TGCGCCAGCAGTGAGTCCACCGGGACTAGCGGGAGGGCGGCGTGGGAGCAGTACTTC. It yields the protein CASSESTGTSGRAAWEQYF.

The rearrangement uses TRBV18 and TRBJ2-7; the D is unclear. V dropped 3 bases and J dropped 3 bases, with 9 bases sitting between them. The CDR3 has 13 residues. Per germline, CDR1 KGHSH and CDR2 LQKENI. The CDR3: CASSPGGNYEQYF. CDR3 sequence (DNA): TGTGCCAGCTCACCTGGCGGAAACTACGAGCAGTACTTC.

The V gene is TRBV6-6, the J gene TRBJ2-5; possibly TRBD2 for D (5 bases). Trimming left V 2 bases short and J 4 bases short, with 8 bases between. Germline V lookup: CDR1 MNHNY, CDR2 SVGAGI (reference sequence). The CDR3 consists of 13 residues. CDR3 sequence: CASSYGSLETQYF. Written as DNA, the CDR3 is TGTGCCAGCAGTTACGGGAGCCTAGAGACCCAGTACTTC.

The chain links TRBV7-2 to TRBJ2-5; 9 nucleotides match TRBD2. V gave up 3 bases and J gave up 4 bases; unmatched junction bases: 3. Looked up from germline, CDR1 is SGHTA and CDR2 is FQGNSA. The CDR3 has 14 amino acids. CDR3 region: CASSFSGSLETQYF. CDR3 DNA: TGTGCCAGCAGCTTTAGCGGGAGTTTAGAGACCCAGTACTTC.

The rearrangement joins TRBV7-9 to TRBJ1-2; D unresolved. This CDR3 comprises 15 residues. Trimming shortened V by 6 bases and J by 1 base, and 15 bases separated the two germline ends. Germline CDR1 reads SEHNR; CDR2 reads FQNEAQ (reference sequence). DNA for the CDR3: TGTGCCAGCAGTTTGAATCGTCAGATTAACTATGGCTACACCTTC. Translation: CASSLNRQINYGYTF.

The chain carries TRBV5-5 and TRBJ2-7, with D possibly being TRBD1 (6 bases). The germline CDR1 and CDR2 sequences are SGHKS and YYEKEE (reference sequence). The CDR3 contains 12 residues. Deletions cut 4 bases from V and 5 bases from J, with 10 bases between. CDR3 region: CASSPGAHEQYF. The CDR3 DNA sequence: TGTGCCAGCAGCCCAGGGGCCCACGAGCAGTACTTC.

The genes are TRBV4-3 and TRBJ2-7; 7 nucleotides line up with TRBD2. The CDR3 is 15 amino acids. The junction had 9 bases not matched to a gene; V was cut back by 4 bases and J by 3 bases. CDR1 is LGHNA and CDR2 is YSLEER in the germline V gene. CDR3 region: CASSPAAGPLYEQYF. CDR3 DNA: TGCGCCAGCAGCCCGGCAGCGGGGCCCCTCTACGAGCAGTACTTC.